Each of the 28 T cell receptor beta chains below was sequenced from the same sample in a study of shared clonotypes between healthy human individuals (dated by TCRdb to about 2020). The library was prepared using the immunoSEQ multiplex PCR assay. Entries here come from immuneACCESS through TCRdb and include only in-frame sequences with V and J called. Some clones fail to appear in such tables; in the studies checked, an unresolved V gene covers under half of the shortfall, and the cause of the remainder is unknown. The sample contains roughly 1.4 million clones, just under 99% of them found a single time. Together, the top ten hold 0.36% of the sample. The sequencing sample was made of naive CD4+ T cells sorted from blood. The sample's cell subset or site label, in plain terms: CD45RA+ positively selected. These receptors all come from a man under 40 in good health.

J is TRBJ2-3 and V is TRBV12-1; TRBD1, as called in the table, went unchecked against the DNA. TRBV12-1 is classified as a pseudogene. The CDR3 extends over 13 amino acids. The CDR3 protein is CASSTGGADTQYF. The CDR3 nucleotides are TGTGCCAGCAGCACAGGGGGAGCAGATACGCAGTATTTT.

This chain links TRBV11-2 with TRBJ1-5; D not certain. The germline V gene has CDR1 SGHAT and CDR2 FQNNGV. The V end was cut by 7 bases, the J end by 5 bases, with 12 bases between. CDR3 size: 13 residues. The CDR3 protein is CASNRGIDQPQHF. CDR3 DNA: TGTGCCAGCAATCGGGGAATCGATCAGCCCCAGCATTTT.

V usage is TRBV11-3 and J usage is TRBJ2-2, with D hard to call. This CDR3 spans 13 amino acids. The germline CDR1 and CDR2 sequences are SGHNT and YENEEA. V lost 5 bases and J lost 5, with 9 bases in between. CDR3 DNA: TGTGCCAGCAGCGCCTATTCAACCGGGGAGCTGTTTTTT. Protein sequence: CASSAYSTGELFF.

The chain is built from TRBV2 and TRBJ2-3; D tentatively fits TRBD1 or TRBD2 (5 bases each). Trimming pared 8 bases from V and 5 bases from J, leaving 17 bases between. Per the germline V gene, CDR1 is SNHLY and CDR2 is FYNNEI. There are 14 residues in the CDR3. CDR3 residues: CASGPGLVGDTQYF. CDR3 DNA: TGTGCCAGCGGCCCGGGGCTAGTTGGAGATACGCAGTATTTT.

This sequence joins TRBV7-2 and TRBJ2-7, with 12 positions matching TRBD2. The germline V gene encodes CDR1 SGHTA and CDR2 FQGNSA. The CDR3 has 17 residues. The V gene end was trimmed by 1 base and the J gene end by 4 bases; junction bases not matched to a gene: 8. The CDR3 spells CASSLELAGGLLYEQYF. The CDR3 region has the DNA TGTGCCAGCAGCTTAGAACTAGCGGGAGGATTATTATACGAGCAGTACTTC.

Of note for this clone: The sample has other DNA sequences that encode this CDR3 too. The rearrangement links TRBV7-9 to TRBJ2-7; no firm D call. Trimming cost V 0 bases and J 7 bases, with 10 bases left between them. CDR1 SEHNR and CDR2 FQNEAQ come from the germline V gene (reference sequence). The CDR3 loop spans 13 amino acids. The CDR3 reads CASSLALGGEQYF. For the CDR3, the DNA is TGTGCCAGCAGCTTAGCGCTGGGCGGTGAGCAGTACTTC.

With regard to this clone: This CDR3 is also generated by other DNA sequences in the sample. The chain is built from TRBV18 and TRBJ2-2, with a weak D call TRBD1 (6 bases). This CDR3 spans 14 amino acids. Looked up from germline, CDR1 is KGHSH and CDR2 is LQKENI. Trimming removed 3 bases from V and 5 bases from J, with 10 bases in between. The CDR3 DNA sequence: TGTGCCAGCTCACCTATACAGGGTACCGGGGAGCTGTTTTTT. Translating it yields CASSPIQGTGELFF.

The genes are TRBV9 and TRBJ2-3, with D perhaps matching TRBD1 (6 bases). V lost 0 bases and J lost 2, with 10 bases in between. Germline V lookup: CDR1 SGDLS, CDR2 YYNGEE. This CDR3 contains 15 residues. CDR3 loop: CASSVAPGHTDTQYF. As DNA, the CDR3 is TGTGCCAGCAGCGTAGCCCCGGGACACACAGATACGCAGTATTTT.

The gene calls are TRBV29-1 and TRBJ2-3; the D is unclear. Germline loops: CDR1 SQVTM, CDR2 ANQGSEA. This CDR3 region has 13 residues. V lost 1 base and J 2 bases, leaving 7 bases between the germline ends. CDR3 DNA sequence: TGCAGCGTTGAAGGACGCAACACAGATACGCAGTATTTT. Protein: CSVEGRNTDTQYF.

This chain connects TRBV6-1 to TRBJ1-2; 7 nucleotides line up with TRBD1. Germline V gene sequence: CDR1 MNHNS, CDR2 SASEGT. The length of the CDR3 is 13 residues. The ends lost 7 bases at V and 6 bases at J; junction bases unmatched: 8. The CDR3 region is CASTRQGLDGYTF. For the CDR3, the DNA is TGTGCCAGCACCCGACAGGGTTTGGATGGCTACACCTTC.

V is TRBV11-2 and J is TRBJ1-1; no firm D call. The CDR3 has 12 amino acids. V lost 5 bases and J 11 bases, leaving 15 bases between the germline ends. Germline V lookup: CDR1 SGHAT, CDR2 FQNNGV. CDR3 DNA: TGTGCCAGCAGCCACCGTCTCGATGTGGCTTTCTTT. This sequence encodes CASSHRLDVAFF.

Here the CDR3 DNA reads TGTGCCAGCAGCGTCGGGATACCAGCCTACGAGCAGTACTTC. This codes for CASSVGIPAYEQYF. This sequence joins TRBV9 and TRBJ2-7, with D possibly being TRBD2 (5 bases). The V and J ends lost 2 bases and 2 bases respectively, with 11 bases between them. This CDR3 has 14 residues. Germline-derived CDR1 and CDR2 are SGDLS and YYNGEE.

The chain couples TRBV14 to TRBJ2-7; TRBD1 might be the D (6 bases). The germline V gene has CDR1 SGHDN and CDR2 FVKESK. The CDR3 has 15 amino acids. The ends were cut back, 0 bases at V and 3 bases at J, with 12 bases in the middle. The CDR3: CASSQENRASYEQYF. CDR3 nucleotide sequence: TGTGCCAGCAGCCAAGAGAACAGGGCAAGCTACGAGCAGTACTTC.

This clone appeared once. The chain combines TRBV11-2 with TRBJ2-2, with 7 bases that match TRBD2. CDR3 size: 18 residues. Trimming cost V 1 base and J 4 bases; bases outside gene matches: 12. Germline assignment: CDR1 SGHAT and CDR2 FQNNGV. Written as DNA, the CDR3 is TGTGCCAGCAGCTTAGGGACCACTGGGGGGAGGGCCACCGGGGAGCTGTTTTTT. Protein: CASSLGTTGGRATGELFF. Filled out from reference TRBV11-2 and TRBJ2-2, the complete variable domain reads EAGVAQSPRYKIIEKRQSVAFWCNPISGHATLYWYQQILGQGPKLLIQFQNNGVVDDSQLPKDRFSAERLKGVDSTLKIQPAKLEDSAVYLCASSLGTTGGRATGELFFGEGSRLTVL.

This chain links TRBV27 with TRBJ1-1; D is undetermined. Germline-derived CDR1 and CDR2 are MNHEY and SMNVEV (reference sequence). The CDR3 spans 12 residues. The V and J ends lost 3 bases and 8 bases respectively, with 10 bases between them. CDR3 loop: CASSFFDGEAFF. In DNA form, the CDR3 reads TGTGCCAGCAGTTTTTTTGACGGCGAAGCTTTCTTT.

The V call is TRBV29-1, the J call TRBJ2-3, with D possibly TRBD1 on 6 matching bases. Germline loops: CDR1 SQVTM, CDR2 ANQGSEA. Trimming removed 7 bases at V and 0 bases at J, with 11 bases between. This CDR3 is 13 amino acids long. The CDR3 nucleotides read TGCAGCGCAGGGACAACTAGCACAGATACGCAGTATTTT. Translating gives CSAGTTSTDTQYF.

This chain links TRBV10-1 with TRBJ2-2; 8 bases map to TRBD2. Germline lookup yields CDR1 WNHNN and CDR2 SYGVQD (reference sequence). The CDR3 loop spans 15 amino acids. With 5 bases clipped from V and 2 bases from J, the junction kept 4 bases outside the gene matches. The CDR3 is CASSSGTRNTGELFF. CDR3 sequence (DNA): TGCGCCAGCAGTTCCGGGACTAGAAACACCGGGGAGCTGTTTTTT.

The genes are TRBV18 and TRBJ2-1; D possibly corresponds to TRBD2 (5 bases). Looked up from germline, CDR1 is KGHSH and CDR2 is LQKENI. Between the trimmed V and J ends, which lost 5 bases and 4 bases, there was a span of 24 bases. This CDR3 contains 18 residues. The CDR3: CASSTLMGARSTYNEQFF. CDR3 DNA: TGTGCCAGCTCAACACTGATGGGAGCGAGATCAACATACAATGAGCAGTTCTTC.

V usage is TRBV10-3 and J usage is TRBJ2-7; D possibly matches TRBD1 or TRBD2 (5 bases each). The V gene's germline CDR1 is ENHRY and CDR2 SYGVKD. There are 15 residues in the CDR3. V lost 5 bases and J lost 2, with 16 bases in between. CDR3 amino acids: CAISHPTGTTYEQYF. Here the CDR3 DNA reads TGTGCCATCAGTCATCCCACCGGGACCACCTACGAGCAGTACTTC.

The table lists this clone with a count of one. V and J are TRBV5-1 and TRBJ1-4; D ambiguous. The CDR3 contains 14 residues. Germline CDR1 and CDR2: SGHRS and YFSETQ. The V and J ends lost 3 bases and 4 bases respectively, with 10 bases between them. CDR3 region: CASSSRADNEKLFF. CDR3 in DNA: TGCGCCAGCAGCTCCCGAGCGGATAATGAAAAACTGTTTTTT.

This chain uses TRBV30 with TRBJ2-3; TRBD2 might be the D (6 bases). The germline CDR1 and CDR2 sequences are GTSNPN and SVGIG (reference sequence). The CDR3 sequence is 15 residues long. The V end lost 7 bases, the J end lost 6 bases, and 23 bases lay between the germline ends. The CDR3 loop is CAFLSTGVDWDTQYF. The DNA for the CDR3 is TGTGCCTTCCTCTCGACGGGGGTGGATTGGGATACGCAGTATTTT.

The CDR3 region is CASSLRTGKNTEAFF. DNA for the CDR3: TGTGCCAGCAGCTTAAGGACAGGGAAAAACACTGAAGCTTTCTTT. The chain recombines TRBV7-6 with TRBJ1-1; 8 nucleotides match TRBD1. Germline CDR1 is SGHVS and CDR2 is FNYEAQ. The CDR3 contains 15 residues. V shed 2 bases, J shed 2 bases, and the junction held 4 bases outside the gene matches.

The genes are TRBV2 and TRBJ2-5; 7 bases line up with TRBD2. V lost 7 bases and J lost 5; bases outside the gene matches: 7. CDR1 and CDR2 from the germline V gene are SNHLY and FYNNEI. CDR3 length: 13 amino acids. The CDR3 spells CASTREGGETQYF. The CDR3, as DNA: TGTGCCAGCACCAGGGAGGGTGGGGAGACCCAGTACTTC.

The rearrangement joins TRBV21-1 to TRBJ2-2; the table calls TRBD1, which could not be checked here. TRBV21-1 constitutes a pseudogene. The CDR3 contains 17 residues. CDR3 sequence: CASSKGRPEWGPGELFF. In DNA form, the CDR3 reads TGTGCCAGCAGCAAAGGTCGGCCCGAATGGGGGCCCGGGGAGCTGTTTTTT.

The genes are TRBV7-9 and TRBJ2-6; 10 bases are a match to TRBD1. CDR1 is SEHNR, CDR2 FQNEAQ, per germline (reference sequence). CDR3 length equals 17 residues. After removal of 10 bases from V and 2 bases from J, the junction contained 11 bases not matched to a gene. As DNA, the CDR3 is TGTGCCATCCAAACCCCAGACAGGGGGCCTGGGGCCAACGTCCTGACTTTC. Translated, it gives CAIQTPDRGPGANVLTF.

The chain recombines TRBV27 with TRBJ2-2; 9 bases line up with TRBD2. V lost 7 bases and J lost 2; bases outside the gene matches: 8. Germline V gene data show CDR1 as MNHEY and CDR2 as SMNVEV (reference sequence). The CDR3 has 16 amino acids. The CDR3 protein is CASKLAGLINTGELFF. The CDR3 DNA is TGTGCCAGCAAGCTAGCGGGACTAATAAACACCGGGGAGCTGTTTTTT.

This chain links TRBV5-1 with TRBJ1-1, with a weak D call TRBD1 (5 bases). V gave up 4 bases and J gave up 1 base, with 11 bases separating them. The CDR3 loop spans 14 amino acids. The germline V gene has CDR1 SGHRS and CDR2 YFSETQ. The CDR3 DNA reads as TGCGCCAGCAGCCCCGGGGGAGGGAACACTGAAGCTTTCTTT. This gives the protein CASSPGGGNTEAFF.

Comments on this clone: At the DNA level, this CDR3 is encoded by other sequences in the same sample as well. The rearrangement links TRBV7-9 to TRBJ2-7; D unresolved. The germline V gene has CDR1 SEHNR and CDR2 FQNEAQ (reference sequence). The V gene lost 5 bases and the J gene lost 3 bases, with 5 bases spanning the gap. CDR3 length: 11 amino acids. DNA for the CDR3: TGTGCCAGCAGCCCAAACTACGAGCAGTACTTC. Translating it yields CASSPNYEQYF. The whole variable domain, filled in from reference TRBV7-9 and TRBJ2-7, reads DTGVSQNPRHKITKRGQNVTFRCDPISEHNRLYWYRQTLGQGPEFLTYFQNEAQLEKSRLLSDRFSAERPKGSFSTLEIQRTEQGDSAMYLCASSPNYEQYFGPGTRLTVT.